These T cell receptor beta chains were read from a single sample in a study of T cell changes during pregnancy in multiple sclerosis. Clones were sequenced by immunoSEQ multiplex PCR, and TCRdb holds only the in-frame ones, with some missing. The profile shows almost 20,000 clones, approximately 91% of them singletons. Sequencing was performed on CD8+ T cells from peripheral blood mononuclear cells, taken after pregnancy. All receptors come from a female donor in good health, enrolled as a control in a pregnancy study. Each CDR3 is given with its conserved first and last residue. The D gene is left open where the match is weak. Clone size is given for some rows only: seen once, a few or many times, or a class if the clone is expanded.

V gene: TRBV18; D gene: TRBD2; clone size: .; J gene: TRBJ2-7; CDR3 protein: CASSGGLAGTEVYEQYF; CDR3 DNA: TGTGCCAGCTCAGGCGGACTAGCGGGGACGGAGGTCTACGAGCAGTACTTC
V gene: TRBV11-2; D gene: .; clone size: .; J gene: TRBJ1-1; CDR3 protein: CASSFGNTEAFF; CDR3 DNA: TGTGCCAGCAGCTTCGGGAACACTGAAGCTTTCTTT
V gene: TRBV13; D gene: .; clone size: .; J gene: TRBJ1-1; CDR3 protein: CASSVDTEAFF; CDR3 DNA: TGTGCCTCGTCGGTGGACACTGAAGCTTTCTTT
V gene: TRBV27; D gene: TRBD2; clone size: .; J gene: TRBJ2-5; CDR3 protein: CASSIGLAGYQETQYF; CDR3 DNA: TGTGCCAGCAGTATTGGACTAGCGGGGTACCAAGAGACCCAGTACTTC
V gene: TRBV30; D gene: .; clone size: .; J gene: TRBJ1-2; CDR3 protein: CAWSVMGGQPYGYTF; CDR3 DNA: TGTGCCTGGAGTGTTATGGGTGGGCAGCCCTATGGCTACACCTTC
V gene: TRBV13; D gene: .; clone size: .; J gene: TRBJ2-2; CDR3 protein: CASSLRTKTGELFF; CDR3 DNA: TGTGCCAGCAGCCTACGGACAAAAACCGGGGAGCTGTTTTTT
V gene: TRBV7-9; D gene: TRBD1; clone size: .; J gene: TRBJ1-2; CDR3 protein: CASSPDRADGYTF; CDR3 DNA: TGTGCCAGCAGCCCCGACAGGGCGGATGGCTACACCTTC
V gene: TRBV5-6; D gene: TRBD2; clone size: .; J gene: TRBJ2-7; CDR3 protein: CASSKKPTSANSYEQYF; CDR3 DNA: TGTGCCAGCAGCAAAAAACCCACTAGCGCTAACTCCTACGAGCAGTACTTC
V gene: TRBV2; D gene: .; clone size: .; J gene: TRBJ2-7; CDR3 protein: CASSDWDTEGYEQYF; CDR3 DNA: TGTGCCAGCAGTGATTGGGACACGGAAGGTTACGAGCAGTACTTC
V gene: TRBV9; D gene: TRBD2; clone size: .; J gene: TRBJ2-7; CDR3 protein: CASSPGGLTYEQYF; CDR3 DNA: TGTGCCAGCAGCCCGGGAGGGCTAACCTACGAGCAGTACTTC
V gene: TRBV6-5; D gene: .; clone size: .; J gene: TRBJ2-6; CDR3 protein: CASSYFSEGSANVLTF; CDR3 DNA: TGTGCCAGCAGTTATTTCTCGGAGGGTAGCGCCAACGTCCTGACTTTC
V gene: TRBV14; D gene: TRBD1; clone size: .; J gene: TRBJ1-2; CDR3 protein: CASSHGTGLNYGYTF; CDR3 DNA: TGTGCCAGCAGCCACGGGACAGGCCTTAACTATGGCTACACCTTC
V gene: TRBV6-5; D gene: TRBD2; clone size: .; J gene: TRBJ2-1; CDR3 protein: CASSWGGLAGYNEQFF; CDR3 DNA: TGTGCCAGCAGTTGGGGCGGCCTAGCGGGCTACAATGAGCAGTTCTTC
V gene: TRBV2; D gene: .; clone size: .; J gene: TRBJ2-1; CDR3 protein: CASSEWEEAGNEQFF; CDR3 DNA: TGTGCCAGCAGTGAATGGGAGGAGGCGGGAAATGAGCAGTTCTTC
V gene: TRBV5-5; D gene: TRBD1; clone size: .; J gene: TRBJ1-2; CDR3 protein: CASSLDRVYGYTF; CDR3 DNA: TGTGCCAGCAGCCTTGACAGGGTGTATGGCTACACCTTC
V gene: TRBV7-9; D gene: TRBD1; clone size: .; J gene: TRBJ1-2; CDR3 protein: CASRGGTGDGYTF; CDR3 DNA: TGTGCCAGCAGGGGGGGGACAGGGGACGGCTACACCTTC
V gene: TRBV5-1; D gene: TRBD1; clone size: .; J gene: TRBJ2-1; CDR3 protein: CASSSGQGNEQFF; CDR3 DNA: TGCGCCAGCAGCTCGGGACAGGGGAATGAGCAGTTCTTC
V gene: TRBV19; D gene: TRBD1; clone size: once; J gene: TRBJ2-1; CDR3 protein: CASSIMTGGNYNEQFF; CDR3 DNA: TGTGCCAGTAGTATAATGACAGGGGGAAATTACAATGAGCAGTTCTTC
V gene: TRBV19; D gene: TRBD2; clone size: .; J gene: TRBJ2-7; CDR3 protein: CASSPSRREGLYEQYF; CDR3 DNA: TGTGCCAGTAGCCCATCCCGGCGGGAGGGCCTATACGAGCAGTACTTC
V gene: TRBV19; D gene: .; clone size: .; J gene: TRBJ2-7; CDR3 protein: CASSIPGSSYEQYF; CDR3 DNA: TGTGCCAGTAGTATACCCGGGAGCTCCTACGAGCAGTACTTC
V gene: TRBV27; D gene: TRBD1; clone size: .; J gene: TRBJ1-2; CDR3 protein: CASSLEAGTGTYYGYTF; CDR3 DNA: TGTGCCAGCAGTTTGGAAGCCGGGACAGGTACTTACTATGGCTACACCTTC
V gene: TRBV7-9; D gene: .; clone size: .; J gene: TRBJ2-7; CDR3 protein: CASSSSYREVGYEQYF; CDR3 DNA: TGTGCCAGCAGCTCCTCCTACAGGGAAGTCGGGTACGAGCAGTACTTC
V gene: TRBV2; D gene: TRBD2; clone size: .; J gene: TRBJ2-5; CDR3 protein: CASSEGGGQETQYF; CDR3 DNA: TGTGCCAGCAGTGAGGGGGGGGGCCAAGAGACCCAGTACTTC
V gene: TRBV5-1; D gene: .; clone size: .; J gene: TRBJ2-5; CDR3 protein: CASSLVPVRGSQETQYF; CDR3 DNA: TGCGCCAGCAGCTTGGTGCCTGTCCGGGGGAGCCAAGAGACCCAGTACTTC
V gene: TRBV30; D gene: TRBD1; clone size: .; J gene: TRBJ1-6; CDR3 protein: CAWSGRTGSYSPLHF; CDR3 DNA: TGTGCCTGGAGTGGGAGGACAGGGTCGTACTCACCCCTCCACTTT
V gene: TRBV15; D gene: TRBD2; clone size: .; J gene: TRBJ2-7; CDR3 protein: CATSRVSGGEQYF; CDR3 DNA: TGTGCCACCAGCAGAGTTTCGGGGGGCGAGCAGTACTTC
V gene: TRBV7-8; D gene: .; clone size: .; J gene: TRBJ1-3; CDR3 protein: CASSQGPSSGNTIYF; CDR3 DNA: TGTGCCAGCAGCCAGGGGCCGAGCTCTGGAAACACCATATATTTT
V gene: TRBV7-9; D gene: .; clone size: .; J gene: TRBJ2-1; CDR3 protein: CASSSPGLSSYNEQFF; CDR3 DNA: TGTGCCAGCAGCTCCCCGGGACTCTCCTCCTACAATGAGCAGTTCTTC